Below, 30 T cell receptor beta chains from the same sample are listed, as sequenced in a study of shared clonotypes between healthy human individuals. TCRdb's table, derived via immunoSEQ multiplex PCR, lists solely in-frame clones and lacks some. The sample yields about 1.5 million clones, roughly 96% seen once. Sequencing used naive CD4+ T cells sorted from blood. The subset: CD45RA+ positively selected. The receptors were sampled from a man aged 25-45 years in good health.

CDR3 nucleotide sequence: TGTGCCAGCCGCCCTTCTCGCGGGGGTACCTACGAGCAGTACTTC. Protein: CASRPSRGGTYEQYF. The chain combines TRBV27 with TRBJ2-7, with TRBD2 matching 7 bases. The CDR3 is made up of 15 amino acids. In germline, CDR1 is MNHEY, CDR2 SMNVEV (reference sequence). Trimming cost V 8 bases and J 2 bases; bases outside gene matches: 12.

The J gene is TRBJ1-1, the V gene TRBV5-1; the match to TRBD1 covers 7 bases. CDR1 is SGHRS and CDR2 is YFSETQ in the germline V gene. The CDR3 loop spans 16 amino acids. J was trimmed by 0 bases and V by 4 bases; bases with no gene match: 9. The CDR3 DNA reads TGCGCCAGCAGCAACCGACAGGGTCCCATGAACACTGAAGCTTTCTTT. Translating it yields CASSNRQGPMNTEAFF.

This chain joins TRBV28 and TRBJ2-7; 9 positions agree with TRBD1. Germline assignment: CDR1 MDHEN and CDR2 SYDVKM. The CDR3 loop spans 14 amino acids. With V trimmed by 6 bases and J by 4 bases, 7 bases remained unmatched. The CDR3 here is CASSLGTGRYEQYF. CDR3 bases: TGTGCCAGCAGCTTGGGGACAGGGAGGTACGAGCAGTACTTC.

The V and J genes are TRBV9 and TRBJ2-4; 12 positions match TRBD2. CDR3 length: 17 amino acids. Trimming cost V 4 bases and J 1 base; bases outside gene matches: 6. Germline CDR1 is SGDLS and CDR2 is YYNGEE. CDR3 sequence: CASSPLGTSGAKNIQYF. In nucleotides, the CDR3 is TGTGCCAGCAGCCCCCTAGGGACTAGCGGGGCCAAAAACATTCAGTACTTC.

The chain combines TRBV5-1 with TRBJ2-4, with D perhaps matching TRBD1 (5 bases). The CDR3 is made up of 13 amino acids. V was clipped by 4 bases and J by 9 bases, with 14 bases between them. Germline CDR1 is SGHRS and CDR2 is YFSETQ. The CDR3 nucleotides read TGCGCCAGCAGCCCGCCCAGGGAAGGCATTCAGTACTTC. Residues: CASSPPREGIQYF.

V gene TRBV28 combines with J gene TRBJ2-1; 7 bases fit TRBD1. V shed 6 bases and J 8 bases; nucleotides not matched to a gene: 16. CDR3 length: 16 residues. Germline CDR1 and CDR2: MDHEN and SYDVKM. CDR3 residues: CASRPPGQKASHEQFF. DNA of the CDR3: TGTGCCAGCAGACCACCGGGACAGAAGGCCTCGCATGAGCAGTTCTTC. The variable domain in full, with the rest retrieved from reference TRBV28 and TRBJ2-1, is DVKVTQSSRYLVKRTGEKVFLECVQDMDHENMFWYRQDPGLGLRLIYFSYDVKMKEKGDIPEGYSVSREKKERFSLILESASTNQTSMYLCASRPPGQKASHEQFFGPGTRLTVL.

This chain links TRBV19 with TRBJ2-2; D perhaps matches TRBD2 (5 bases). V lost 3 bases to trimming and J lost 6 bases, with 8 bases between them. The V gene's germline CDR1 is LNHDA and CDR2 SQIVND (reference sequence). CDR3 length: 13 residues. CDR3 DNA sequence: TGTGCCAGTAGTATTGAGGGCCCCGGGGAGCTGTTTTTT. Residues: CASSIEGPGELFF. Variable domain in full (rest from reference TRBV19 and TRBJ2-2): DGGITQSPKYLFRKEGQNVTLSCEQNLNHDAMYWYRQDPGQGLRLIYYSQIVNDFQKGDIAEGYSVSREKKESFPLTVTSAQKNPTAFYLCASSIEGPGELFFGEGSRLTVL.

About this clone: This sample also contains other DNA sequences that code for the same CDR3. This rearrangement joins TRBV5-1 to TRBJ1-2, with D possibly being TRBD1 (6 bases). This CDR3 contains 14 residues. V was clipped by 3 bases and J by 2 bases, with 11 bases between them. From germline, CDR1 is SGHRS and CDR2 YFSETQ. CDR3 residues: CASSSMTGNYGYTF. CDR3 DNA: TGCGCCAGCAGCTCAATGACAGGCAACTATGGCTACACCTTC.

The chain recombines TRBV15 with TRBJ2-2; either TRBD1 or TRBD2 may fit D (5 bases each). The germline V and J ends were trimmed by 1 base and 6 bases, with 9 bases remaining between them. The CDR3 length is 14 residues. The germline V gene encodes CDR1 LNHNV and CDR2 YYDKDF (reference sequence). In nucleotides, the CDR3 is TGTGCCACCAGCAGAGTTGGGGGACCCGGGGAGCTGTTTTTT. Translated, it gives CATSRVGGPGELFF.

This chain joins TRBV6-1 and TRBJ2-7, with a possible D match to TRBD2 (5 bases). CDR3 length: 13 residues. The germline V gene has CDR1 MNHNS and CDR2 SASEGT. The V end lost 4 bases, the J end lost 6 bases, and 13 bases lay between the germline ends. CDR3 in amino acids: CASSALEAAEQYF. The CDR3 nucleotides read TGTGCCAGCAGTGCCTTGGAAGCGGCCGAGCAGTACTTC.

This chain uses TRBV18 with TRBJ2-1; a possible D gene is TRBD2 (5 bases). The CDR3 totals 16 residues. The V and J ends lost 0 bases and 5 bases respectively, with 14 bases between them. Germline CDR1 is KGHSH and CDR2 is LQKENI. CDR3: CASSPPGSTQHNEQFF. In DNA form, the CDR3 reads TGTGCCAGCTCACCACCGGGGAGCACTCAGCACAATGAGCAGTTCTTC.

V gene TRBV25-1 combines with J gene TRBJ2-7; possible D gene TRBD2, 6 bases. CDR1 and CDR2 (germline): MGHDK, SYGVNS. CDR3 size: 13 residues. V shed 0 bases and J shed 7 bases, with 10 bases lying between them. CDR3 sequence: CASSEYKGGEQYF. The CDR3 nucleotides are TGTGCCAGCAGTGAATATAAAGGAGGGGAGCAGTACTTC.

The rearrangement links TRBV6-1 to TRBJ2-5; possibly TRBD1 or TRBD2 for D (5 bases each). Per the germline V gene, CDR1 is MNHNS and CDR2 is SASEGT. The length of the CDR3 is 14 residues. Trimming removed 7 bases from V and 5 bases from J, with 17 bases in between. Written as DNA, the CDR3 is TGTGCCAGCATTGTTGGACGGGGCTGGGAGACCCAGTACTTC. Its protein is CASIVGRGWETQYF.

This clone was recorded only once. V is TRBV11-2 and J is TRBJ2-1; no clear D gene. This CDR3 is 17 amino acids long. V was clipped by 1 base and J by 0 bases, with 13 bases between them. The germline gives CDR1 SGHAT, CDR2 FQNNGV. CDR3 sequence: CASSLGQHPSSYNEQFF. The CDR3 coding sequence is TGTGCCAGCAGCTTAGGGCAGCACCCGAGCTCCTACAATGAGCAGTTCTTC.

This chain joins TRBV6-1 and TRBJ2-7; 7 bases match TRBD1. Trimming removed 4 bases from V and 3 bases from J; junction bases left unmatched: 12. Germline CDR1 reads MNHNS; CDR2 reads SASEGT. The CDR3 covers 16 residues. CDR3 region: CASSARGDRASYEQYF. CDR3 DNA sequence: TGTGCCAGCAGTGCGAGGGGAGACAGGGCAAGCTACGAGCAGTACTTC.

V gene TRBV28 combines with J gene TRBJ2-7, with D tentatively TRBD1 (5 bases). Germline V CDR1 and CDR2: MDHEN, SYDVKM. There are 14 residues in the CDR3. V shed 2 bases and J shed 6 bases, with 14 bases lying between them. CDR3 sequence reads: CASSLQGTLAEQYF. The CDR3 coding sequence is TGTGCCAGCAGTTTACAGGGTACACTGGCCGAGCAGTACTTC. Together with reference TRBV28 and TRBJ2-7, the CDR3 gives the full variable domain: DVKVTQSSRYLVKRTGEKVFLECVQDMDHENMFWYRQDPGLGLRLIYFSYDVKMKEKGDIPEGYSVSREKKERFSLILESASTNQTSMYLCASSLQGTLAEQYFGPGTRLTVT.

The chain joins TRBV9 to TRBJ2-7, with a weak D call TRBD2 (6 bases). Germline values: CDR1 SGDLS, CDR2 YYNGEE. V shed 3 bases and J shed 4 bases, with 14 bases lying between them. This CDR3 contains 14 residues. Written as DNA, the CDR3 is TGTGCCAGCAGCGGAGGGAGGTTTGGGTACGAGCAGTACTTC. Its translation is CASSGGRFGYEQYF.

The chain employs TRBV7-2 and TRBJ2-7; 12 bases fit TRBD2. V lost 4 bases to trimming and J lost 4 bases; unmatched junction nucleotides: 5. This CDR3 contains 15 residues. CDR1 SGHTA and CDR2 FQGNSA come from the germline V gene. This CDR3 reads CASSYTSGRKYEQYF. DNA of the CDR3: TGTGCCAGCAGCTACACTAGCGGGAGGAAGTACGAGCAGTACTTC.

This chain joins TRBV7-2 and TRBJ2-3; 9 bases fit TRBD1. This CDR3 is built from 17 residues. Trimming cost V 1 base and J 4 bases; bases outside gene matches: 9. Germline assignment: CDR1 SGHTA and CDR2 FQGNSA. The CDR3 nucleotides read TGTGCCAGCAGCTTAGTCCCGGGACAGGGTAGCGCAGATACGCAGTATTTT. Protein sequence: CASSLVPGQGSADTQYF.

The chain is built from TRBV7-3 and TRBJ2-1; D not certain. CDR3 length: 14 amino acids. Deletions cut 5 bases from V and 5 bases from J, with 13 bases between. Germline assignment: CDR1 SGHTA and CDR2 FQGTGA. In DNA form, the CDR3 reads TGTGCCAGCAGCCGCGCCCGGGCAGACAATGAGCAGTTCTTC. It codes for CASSRARADNEQFF.

This chain connects TRBV28 to TRBJ2-3, with TRBD2 matching 7 bases. Germline assignment: CDR1 MDHEN and CDR2 SYDVKM. This CDR3 region has 16 residues. Trimming took 6 bases from V and 5 from J; bases not matched to a gene: 14. The CDR3 region is CASSSLGVAGEDTQYF. As DNA, the CDR3 is TGTGCCAGCAGCTCCCTAGGCGTAGCGGGTGAAGATACGCAGTATTTT.

The chain employs TRBV5-1 and TRBJ2-1; possibly TRBD2 for D (6 bases). Deletions cut 2 bases from V and 4 bases from J, with 16 bases between. Germline assignment: CDR1 SGHRS and CDR2 YFSETQ. The CDR3 runs 16 residues. CDR3 protein: CASSFLPGSSYNEQFF. In nucleotides, the CDR3 is TGCGCCAGCAGCTTTCTCCCCGGGAGTTCGTACAATGAGCAGTTCTTC.

The rearrangement uses TRBV29-1 and TRBJ2-7, with 9 bases aligning to TRBD1. The ends lost 7 bases at V and 2 bases at J; junction bases unmatched: 12. The V gene's germline CDR1 is SQVTM and CDR2 ANQGSEA. The CDR3 has 15 amino acids. The CDR3 nucleotides are TGCAGCGCCCGCTCTGGGGGACAGGGCGCCTACGAGCAGTACTTC. It codes for CSARSGGQGAYEQYF.

The chain joins TRBV11-3 to TRBJ2-1; TRBD1 matches at 7 bases. Unmatched junction bases numbered 13, after V lost 9 bases and J lost 8 bases. From germline, CDR1 is SGHNT and CDR2 YENEEA. This CDR3 contains 14 residues. The CDR3 region is CASCRDSRTHEQFF. The CDR3 nucleotides are TGTGCCAGTTGCCGGGACAGCCGTACACATGAGCAGTTCTTC.

V is TRBV5-1 and J is TRBJ2-5, with D perhaps TRBD2 (6 bases). CDR1 is SGHRS, CDR2 YFSETQ, per germline. The CDR3 contains 16 residues. V was cut by 4 bases and J by 2 bases, with 18 bases left in between. The CDR3, as DNA: TGCGCCAGCAGCCAGACCTTGGCGGGATCTCAAGAGACCCAGTACTTC. This translates into CASSQTLAGSQETQYF.

The J gene is TRBJ2-7, the V gene TRBV18; D not resolved. The CDR3 contains 13 residues. The germline V gene has CDR1 KGHSH and CDR2 LQKENI. Trimming left V 3 bases short and J 6 bases short, with 12 bases between. The CDR3 coding sequence is TGTGCCAGCTCACCGTTTTTGCCCCCCGAGCAGTACTTC. Translated: CASSPFLPPEQYF. Full variable domain (outside the CDR3, taken from reference TRBV18 and TRBJ2-7): NAGVMQNPRHLVRRRGQEARLRCSPMKGHSHVYWYRQLPEEGLKFMVYLQKENIIDESGMPKERFSAEFPKEGPSILRIQQVVRGDSAAYFCASSPFLPPEQYFGPGTRLTVT.

V usage is TRBV20-1 and J usage is TRBJ2-1; D uncertain. Trimming took 6 bases from V and 7 from J, leaving 10 bases between them. The CDR3 is 11 residues long. Germline CDR1 DFQATT, CDR2 SNEGSKA (reference sequence). As DNA, the CDR3 is TGCAGTGCCGCCAGCTTGAATGAGCAGTTCTTC. Translation: CSAASLNEQFF.

Of note for this clone: This specimen includes other DNA sequences encoding the same CDR3. The chain joins TRBV2 to TRBJ2-1; no reliable D call. The germline V gene encodes CDR1 SNHLY and CDR2 FYNNEI. This CDR3 region has 11 residues. The ends were cut back, 4 bases at V and 9 bases at J, with 7 bases in the middle. CDR3 in amino acids: CASSGGAEQFF. CDR3 sequence (DNA): TGTGCCAGCAGTGGAGGAGCTGAGCAGTTCTTC.

In regard to this clone: Other nucleotide sequences from this sample produce the same CDR3. The V gene is TRBV6-1, the J gene TRBJ2-6; no clear D. The CDR3 length is 13 residues. Germline V gene sequence: CDR1 MNHNS, CDR2 SASEGT. V dropped 6 bases and J dropped 2 bases, with 5 bases sitting between them. Written as DNA, the CDR3 is TGTGCCAGCAGGGGCCCTGGGGCCAACGTCCTGACTTTC. Its protein product is CASRGPGANVLTF.

The chain combines TRBV5-1 with TRBJ2-5; TRBD1 agrees at 7 bases. The assigned J gene may be wrong: the sequence end matches TRBJ2-7 better. Per germline, CDR1 SGHRS and CDR2 YFSETQ. The length of the CDR3 is 17 residues. CDR3 sequence reads: CASSFNRGRLSLDEQYF. CDR3 coding DNA: TGCGCCAGCAGCTTTAACAGGGGTCGCCTCTCCTTGGACGAGCAGTACTTC.